The text below deals with one TCR beta chain. Its recognized antigen is unknown. Base qualities were left out, and no much larger clone turns up one base away. A second Seattle source provided samples from volunteer blood donors who had recovered from COVID-19. Whole blood was collected in K2EDTA tubes by collaborating institutions according to the institutions' own protocols. Collaborator samples were shipped for TCRbeta analysis as frozen whole blood, isolated PBMCs, or DNA extracted from either sample type. TCRbeta CDR3 regions were amplified from genomic DNA by means of the immunoSEQ Assay, a bias-controlled multiplex PCR. The paper's processing steps were these. The number of nucleated cells in each sample was estimated from the amplification of reference gene primers within the assay. Sequence reads were collapsed and filtered to measure the absolute abundance of every unique TCRbeta CDR3 rearrangement. For each sample, productive Simpson clonality was calculated as the square root of Simpson's diversity index across productive rearrangements. Sourced from immuneACCESS, this table was stored by TCRdb with only in-frame sequences that have V and J called. A share of the clones is absent; for the studies checked, an unresolved V gene accounts for under half, and the remainder has no known explanation. That table gives V, J and clone size, and the DNA gave D and trimming. The sample table contains roughly 260,000 clones; only one count was recorded for 88% of them. About 4% of the sample lies in the top ten.

The source of the sample is a study of blood T cell repertoires in COVID-19 (dated by TCRdb to between 2020 and 2021). Study-wide context: Samples from collaborators originated in the United States, Italy and Spain and spanned both the acute and convalescent phases of COVID-19. The prospective study material was composed of cDNA or gDNA derived from T cells, B-cell-depleted T cells, or PBMCs. Deeply sampled blood TCRbeta repertoires from subjects exposed to, actively infected with, or recovered from COVID-19 were included in the dataset. The repertoires were made available in a free public database intended to serve as a resource for research on the immune response to SARS-CoV-2. Samples came from the ongoing ImmuneRACE study (first 160 participants) plus 1,254 subjects from 6 global collaborators. Nearly every sample came with metadata listing a de-identified subject ID, COVID-19 status, age in years and sex. Where available, HLA class I and class II types were obtained from metadata supplied by the sample provider rather than from assay-based typing. Broad study findings and their caveats: The quantity of clinical and demographic metadata differed by source and by participant and was supplied without curation.

The V end gives up 1 base and the J end 8 bases, leaving 15 bases in the junction not matched to a gene. CDR1 and CDR2, per the germline V gene (reference sequence), are SEHNR and FQNEAQ. There are 18 amino acids in the CDR3, from cysteine to phenylalanine inclusive. Here the CDR3 DNA is all that survives: 54 bases in frame from base 1. The source material was peripheral blood. The sequence joins TRBV7-9 to TRBJ1-4, and 8 junction bases match TRBD1. This TCR derives from a man in his 60s who had recovered from COVID-19. The nucleotides are TGTGCCAGCAGCTTAGTGGGCAGGGGGCTGGGGCTTGACGAAAAACTGTTTTTT. Translated, this gives CASSLVGRGLGLDEKLFF.